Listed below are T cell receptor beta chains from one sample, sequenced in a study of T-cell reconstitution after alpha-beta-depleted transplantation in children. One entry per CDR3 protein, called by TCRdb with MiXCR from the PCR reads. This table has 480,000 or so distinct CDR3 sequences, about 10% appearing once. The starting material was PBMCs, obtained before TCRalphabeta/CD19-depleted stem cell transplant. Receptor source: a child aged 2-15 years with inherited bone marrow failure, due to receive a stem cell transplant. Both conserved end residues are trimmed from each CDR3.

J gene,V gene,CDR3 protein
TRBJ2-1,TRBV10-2,ASTAGGLEQF
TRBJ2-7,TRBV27,ASRLAGGPFEQY
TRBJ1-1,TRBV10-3,AISESRGQGTEAF
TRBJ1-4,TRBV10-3,AISDRGRDEKLF
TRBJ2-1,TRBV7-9,ASSLSLPPSGWDEQF
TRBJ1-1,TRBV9,ASSPLRGTEAF
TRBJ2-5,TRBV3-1,ASSISGRAQETQY
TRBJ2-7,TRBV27,ASSLSTSGVEQY
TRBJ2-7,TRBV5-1,ASSLEGLTYQY
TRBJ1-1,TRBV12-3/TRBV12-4,ASSFNGGNTEAF
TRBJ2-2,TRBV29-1,SVHRGNTGELF
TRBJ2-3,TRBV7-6,ASSYRGGGSDTQY
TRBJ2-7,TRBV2,ASRPPSNSYEQY
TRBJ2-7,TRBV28,ASSLTQIEQY
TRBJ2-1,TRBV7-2,ASRWGLGNEQF
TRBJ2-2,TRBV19,ASSIVPVILTGELF
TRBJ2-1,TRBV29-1,SVDIRRSSYNQQF
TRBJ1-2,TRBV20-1,SASDRDGYGYT
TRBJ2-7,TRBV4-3,ASSHYLQEGALAAYEQY
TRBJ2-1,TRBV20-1,SARDQAGVPYNEQF
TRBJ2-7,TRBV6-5,ASSYVQGSAYEQY
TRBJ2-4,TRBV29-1,SVAWGGSKNIQY
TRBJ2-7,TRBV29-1,SVEGVGYEQY
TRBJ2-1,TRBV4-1,ASSQDEADSYNEQF
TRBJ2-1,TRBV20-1,SAAGLAGSYNEQF
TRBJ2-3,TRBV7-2,ASSLGAPGTQY
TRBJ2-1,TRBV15,ATGREGWSNEQF
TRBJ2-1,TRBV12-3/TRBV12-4,ASSLALAGGPLEINEQF
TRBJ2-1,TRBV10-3,AISESTDHEQF
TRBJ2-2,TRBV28,ASSPRLAAFTGELF
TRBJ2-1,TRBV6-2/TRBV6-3,ASSRLAVTYNEQF
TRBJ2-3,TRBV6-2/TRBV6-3,ASSLQGVGDTQY
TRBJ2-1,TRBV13,ASSSIIAGGSYNEQF
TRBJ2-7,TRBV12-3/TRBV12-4,ASSLSAGYNYEQY
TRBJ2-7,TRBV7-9,ASSLLVADHYEQY
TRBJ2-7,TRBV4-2,ASGLQGHYEQY
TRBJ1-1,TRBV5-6,ASSLDQGNTEAF
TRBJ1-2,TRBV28,ASSLGAVGRYGYT
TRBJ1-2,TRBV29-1,SGIGTGGGYGYT
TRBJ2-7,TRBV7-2,ASSSTGIGSYEQY
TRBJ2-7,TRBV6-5,ASSYSVGTPDYEQY
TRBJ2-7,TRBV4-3,ASSQDFGQLGASGSYEQY
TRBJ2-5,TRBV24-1,ATSDPLRGSGETQY
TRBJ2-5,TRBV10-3,AISDKYGQETQY
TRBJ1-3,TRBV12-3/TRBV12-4,ASSFGDRGYTIY
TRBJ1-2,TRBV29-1,SAGRGNYGYT
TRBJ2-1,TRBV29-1,SVEHVRGEQF
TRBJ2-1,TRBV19,ASSMGTRGFPNEQF
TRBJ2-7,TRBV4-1,ASSLEGSAAPWGEQY
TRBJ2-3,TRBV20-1,SAIRSGSVVDTQY
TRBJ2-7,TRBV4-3,ASSQLTGRSSYEQY
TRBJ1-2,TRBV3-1,ASSQGQTYYGYT
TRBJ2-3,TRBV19,ASSLEAHTDTQY
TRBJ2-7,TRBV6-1,ASSAGQWHYEQY